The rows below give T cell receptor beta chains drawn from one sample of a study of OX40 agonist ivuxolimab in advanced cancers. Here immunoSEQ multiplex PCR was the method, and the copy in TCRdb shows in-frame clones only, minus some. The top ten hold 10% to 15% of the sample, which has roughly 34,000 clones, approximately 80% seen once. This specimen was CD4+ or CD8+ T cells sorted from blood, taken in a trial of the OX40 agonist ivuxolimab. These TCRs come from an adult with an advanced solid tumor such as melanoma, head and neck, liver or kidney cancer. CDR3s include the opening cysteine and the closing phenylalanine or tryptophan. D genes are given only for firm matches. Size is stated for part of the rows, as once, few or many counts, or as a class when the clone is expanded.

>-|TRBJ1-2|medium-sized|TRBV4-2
CASSQDTGRPFYTF
TGTGCCAGCAGCCAAGATACAGGGCGGCCCTTCTACACCTTC
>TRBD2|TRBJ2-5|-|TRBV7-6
CASSLARTSYDSETQYF
TGTGCCAGCAGCTTAGCTAGGACTAGCTATGATTCAGAGACCCAGTACTTC
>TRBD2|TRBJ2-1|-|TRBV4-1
CASSLGLAGGNEQFF
TGCGCCAGCAGCCTCGGACTAGCGGGCGGGAATGAGCAGTTCTTC
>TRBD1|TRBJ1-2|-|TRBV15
CATSVDRGPGGYTF
TGTGCCACCAGCGTGGACAGGGGGCCAGGGGGCTACACCTTC
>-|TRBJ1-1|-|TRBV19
CASSFGLSPNTEAFF
TGTGCCAGTAGCTTTGGTCTGTCGCCGAACACTGAAGCTTTCTTT
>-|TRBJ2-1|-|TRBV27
CASSMRGGNEQFF
TGTGCCAGCAGTATGAGGGGAGGCAATGAGCAGTTCTTC
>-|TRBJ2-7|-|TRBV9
CASSPRAGPREQYF
TGTGCCAGCAGCCCCCGCGCGGGACCTCGTGAGCAGTACTTC
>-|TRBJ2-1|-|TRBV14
CASSSGDGFNEQFF
TGTGCCAGCAGTTCAGGGGATGGGTTTAATGAGCAGTTCTTC
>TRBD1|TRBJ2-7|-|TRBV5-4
CASSSRTGLNEQYF
TGTGCCAGCAGCTCGAGGACAGGGCTCAACGAGCAGTACTTC
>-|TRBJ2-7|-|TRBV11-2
CASSLEAGLTGEQYF
TGTGCCAGCAGCTTAGAGGCGGGGCTCACTGGGGAGCAGTACTTC
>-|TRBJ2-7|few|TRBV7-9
CASSLTYEQYF
TGTGCCAGCAGCTTAACCTACGAGCAGTACTTC
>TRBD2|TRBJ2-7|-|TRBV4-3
CASSPGTSGYEQYF
TGCGCCAGCAGCCCCGGGACTAGCGGCTACGAGCAGTACTTC
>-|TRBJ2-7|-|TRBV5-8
CASSLPQGGSYEQYF
TGTGCCAGCAGCTTGCCCCAGGGTGGGTCCTACGAGCAGTACTTC
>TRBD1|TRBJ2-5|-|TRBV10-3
CAISLGQTPETQYF
TGTGCCATCAGTTTGGGACAGACCCCAGAGACCCAGTACTTC
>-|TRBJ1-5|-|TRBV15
CATSRDRGGSQPQHF
TGTGCCACCAGCAGAGACAGGGGCGGGAGTCAGCCCCAGCATTTT
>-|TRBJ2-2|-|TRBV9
CASSVLESGELFF
TGTGCCAGCAGCGTCTTGGAGTCGGGGGAGCTGTTTTTT
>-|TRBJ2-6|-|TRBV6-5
CASSYYNGANVLTF
TGTGCCAGCAGTTACTATAATGGGGCCAACGTCCTGACTTTC
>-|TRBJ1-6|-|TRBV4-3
CASSHGGSNSPLHF
TGCGCCAGCAGCCATGGGGGTAGTAATTCACCCCTCCACTTT
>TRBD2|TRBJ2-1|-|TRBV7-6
CASSLGGSYNEQFF
TGTGCCAGCAGCTTAGGCGGGAGCTACAATGAGCAGTTCTTC
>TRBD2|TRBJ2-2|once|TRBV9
CASSVPVSGGNTGELFF
TGTGCCAGCAGCGTACCAGTTAGCGGGGGTAACACCGGGGAGCTGTTTTTT
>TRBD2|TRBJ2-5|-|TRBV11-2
CASSTFQGGETQYF
TGTGCCAGCAGCACGTTCCAGGGAGGGGAGACCCAGTACTTC
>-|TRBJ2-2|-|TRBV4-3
CASSQDAAVQRNTGELFF
TGCGCCAGCAGCCAAGATGCCGCGGTCCAGAGGAACACCGGGGAGCTGTTTTTT